This is a list of T cell receptor beta chains from one sample in a study of T and B cells in COVID-19 patients. TCRdb re-called the multiplex PCR reads with MiXCR, one entry per CDR3 protein. The sample holds 8,500 to 13,000 distinct CDR3 sequences, under 35% seen once. The sample consisted of blood. All receptors come from a human donor with active COVID-19. CDR3s include the opening cysteine and the closing phenylalanine or tryptophan. The D gene is left open where the match is weak. Part of the rows lack a size; the others show once, few, many or a class for expanded clones.

CDR3 length	J gene	clone size	V gene	D gene	CDR3 DNA	CDR3 protein
16	TRBJ1-4	medium-sized	TRBV19	-	TGTGCCAGTAGCCTCCTAGGGGCACAAGAAAATGAAAAACTGTTTTTT	CASSLLGAQENEKLFF
15	TRBJ2-1	few	TRBV5-1	-	TGCGCCAGCAGCAACGGCCTAACTGCCTACAATGAGCAGTTCTTC	CASSNGLTAYNEQFF
12	TRBJ1-1	-	TRBV7-2	-	TGTGCCAGCAGCTTAGAGGGCCTAGTTGCTTTCTTT	CASSLEGLVAFF
16	TRBJ1-6	few	TRBV5-4	-	TGTGCCAGCAGCTCCCGTAAGACAGGAGATAATTCACCCCTCCACTTT	CASSSRKTGDNSPLHF
14	TRBJ1-2	few	TRBV6-5	TRBD1	TGTGCCAGCAGTCCCGACAGGGCTTTTCGTGGCTACACCTTC	CASSPDRAFRGYTF
13	TRBJ2-1	medium-sized	TRBV13	-	TGTGCCAGCAGCCCCGACAGCCACAATGAGCAGTTCTTC	CASSPDSHNEQFF
13	TRBJ2-5	-	TRBV6-5	TRBD2	TGTGCCAGCAGTTTCCCCGGGGGGGAGACCCAGTACTTC	CASSFPGGETQYF
13	TRBJ2-1	-	TRBV6-5	-	TGTGCCAGCAGTTTTACGACTTACAATGAGCAGTTCTTC	CASSFTTYNEQFF
11	TRBJ2-7	few	TRBV6-1	-	TGTGCCGGCCGGGACAACTACGAGCAGTACTTC	CAGRDNYEQYF
17	TRBJ2-1	medium-sized	TRBV6-5	-	TGTGCCAGCAGTGAAGCGTGGGGAATTGGCCCCTACAATGAGCAGTTCTTC	CASSEAWGIGPYNEQFF
15	TRBJ1-1	-	TRBV6-5	-	TGTGCCAGCAGCCACCCTTATAAACGCGGCACTGAAGCTTTCTTT	CASSHPYKRGTEAFF
12	TRBJ1-2	few	TRBV6-5	TRBD1	TGTGCCAGCAGAACAGGGGGCTGGGGCTACACCTTC	CASRTGGWGYTF
14	TRBJ1-1	-	TRBV30	-	TGTGCCTGGAGGGAACAGGGACGCCGGACTGAAGCTTTCTTT	CAWREQGRRTEAFF
15	TRBJ2-7	-	TRBV12-3/TRBV12-4	-	TGTGCCAGCAGTTTGCGGCCGGGACCGTCGTACGAGCAGTACTTC	CASSLRPGPSYEQYF
12	TRBJ1-2	few	TRBV30	TRBD1	TGTGCCTCCCGACAGGGGAACTATGGCTACACCTTC	CASRQGNYGYTF
14	TRBJ1-1	few	TRBV6-2/TRBV6-3	-	TGTGCCAGCAGTTATCGGGCAGGGGACACTGAAGCTTTCTTT	CASSYRAGDTEAFF
15	TRBJ1-2	medium-sized	TRBV19	TRBD1	TGTGCCAGTAGTTCTCCGGGACAGATCCTAGGAGGCTACACCTTC	CASSSPGQILGGYTF
15	TRBJ2-1	-	TRBV12-3/TRBV12-4	TRBD1	TGTGCCAGCAGTCATCCCGTGGACAGGGGGAATGAGCAGTTCTTC	CASSHPVDRGNEQFF
17	TRBJ2-1	-	TRBV4-2	TRBD2	TGCGCCAGCAGCCGCGGACTAGCGGGGGGCGGCCCCAATGAGCAGTTCTTC	CASSRGLAGGGPNEQFF
13	TRBJ1-5	few	TRBV30	-	TGTGCCTGGAGTGAACAGGATAATCAGCCCCAGCATTTT	CAWSEQDNQPQHF
13	TRBJ1-1	-	TRBV10-3	-	TGTGCCATCAGTCCAGCAGCCAGAGGAGAAGCTTTCTTT	CAISPAARGEAFF
15	TRBJ1-3	few	TRBV5-1	-	TGCGCCAGCAGCTTGACCGGGACAACTGGAAACACCATATATTTT	CASSLTGTTGNTIYF
17	TRBJ2-2	few	TRBV4-3	TRBD2	TGCGCCAGCAGCCAAGCGGGACTAGCGGGGGGGTCCGGGGAGCTGTTTTTT	CASSQAGLAGGSGELFF
13	TRBJ1-4	-	TRBV18	-	TGTGCCAGCTCACCGGTCCGAGATGAAAAACTGTTTTTT	CASSPVRDEKLFF
13	TRBJ1-4	few	TRBV6-5	-	TGTGCCAGCCGCAGGGCCTTGAGAGAAAAACTGTTTTTT	CASRRALREKLFF
14	TRBJ2-5	few	TRBV6-5	TRBD1	TGTGCCAGCAGGACTACAGGGGGGACAGAGACCCAGTACTTC	CASRTTGGTETQYF
14	TRBJ2-3	medium-sized	TRBV19	-	TGTGCCAGTAGTATGGTTTGGAGCACAGATACGCAGTATTTT	CASSMVWSTDTQYF
14	TRBJ2-7	few	TRBV12-3/TRBV12-4	TRBD1	TGTGCCAGCAGTCCGGGACAGGGACGCCACGAGCAGTACTTC	CASSPGQGRHEQYF
15	TRBJ2-7	medium-sized	TRBV6-2/TRBV6-3	-	TGTGCCAGCAGTACGCTCACCGGGCCAACCTACGAGCAGTACTTC	CASSTLTGPTYEQYF
15	TRBJ2-7	once	TRBV19	TRBD2	TGTGCCAGTAGTCTAATCCGGGGGGGGGCCTACGAGCAGTACTTC	CASSLIRGGAYEQYF
16	TRBJ1-2	few	TRBV5-1	-	TGCGCCAGCAGCTTGGAGGGTGGTCACAGGAACTATGGCTACACCTTC	CASSLEGGHRNYGYTF
15	TRBJ2-1	-	TRBV6-5	-	TGTGCCAGCAGAGATATGCCAAGTCCCTACAATGAGCAGTTCTTC	CASRDMPSPYNEQFF
14	TRBJ1-2	-	TRBV20-1	-	TGCAGTGCTAGCTCAGGGCCTCAGATCTATGGCTACACCTTC	CSASSGPQIYGYTF
14	TRBJ2-5	few	TRBV15	-	TGTGCCACCAGCAGAGGACCAGGTCGGGAGACCCAGTACTTC	CATSRGPGRETQYF
13	TRBJ1-2	-	TRBV7-9	-	TGTGCCAGCAGCCGACAGACCCACTATGGCTACACCTTC	CASSRQTHYGYTF
15	TRBJ1-1	few	TRBV7-2	-	TGTGCCAGCAGCCATGGACATGCATTCTCCGTCGAAGCTTTCTTT	CASSHGHAFSVEAFF
15	TRBJ1-2	few	TRBV5-5	-	TGTGCCAGCAGCTTAACGGGGGCCCCGAGCTATGGCTACACCTTC	CASSLTGAPSYGYTF
16	TRBJ2-3	-	TRBV5-4	TRBD1	TGTGCCAGCAGCTTCGACAGGGGCACGCTAACAGATACGCAGTATTTT	CASSFDRGTLTDTQYF
15	TRBJ2-3	few	TRBV6-2/TRBV6-3	-	TGTGCCACCGGGAGAGGGGCCTTGAGCACAGATACGCAGTATTTT	CATGRGALSTDTQYF
15	TRBJ2-1	medium-sized	TRBV11-1	TRBD2	TGTGCCAGCAGCTCCCTTGGCGGGGGGGCGAACGAGCAGTTCTTC	CASSSLGGGANEQFF
12	TRBJ2-2	medium-sized	TRBV12-3/TRBV12-4	-	TGTGCCAGCAGTTTGCAAGCCGGGGAGCTGTTTTTT	CASSLQAGELFF
16	TRBJ2-6	few	TRBV7-2	TRBD1	TGTGCCAGCAGCCTATATCCAGGGGGAGGGGCCAACGTCCTGACTTTC	CASSLYPGGGANVLTF
16	TRBJ1-1	few	TRBV5-4	-	TGTGCCAGCAGCTTAAGGAAGGGGATGGTGGGCACTGAAGCTTTCTTT	CASSLRKGMVGTEAFF
16	TRBJ2-6	medium-sized	TRBV19	-	TGTGCCAGTAGTAGAGGCCCGAACTCTGGGGCCAACGTCCTGACTTTC	CASSRGPNSGANVLTF
15	TRBJ2-2	-	TRBV19	TRBD2	TGTGCCAGTAGTTGGCGGGGGGGGGCCTTCGGGGAGCTGTTTTTT	CASSWRGGAFGELFF
14	TRBJ2-4	-	TRBV7-9	-	TGTGCCAGCAGCTCCGGACTGGCAAAAAACATTCAGTACTTC	CASSSGLAKNIQYF
16	TRBJ1-2	-	TRBV5-4	TRBD1	TGTGCCAGCAGCCCTCCTATCGGCAGGGGGGACTATGGCTACACCTTC	CASSPPIGRGDYGYTF
14	TRBJ1-3	-	TRBV19	TRBD1	TGTGCCAGTAAGGAAGGGGGCATCGGAAACACCATATATTTT	CASKEGGIGNTIYF
14	TRBJ2-5	-	TRBV12-3/TRBV12-4	-	TGTGCCAGCAGTTTGGCGGGGGCGCCGGGGACCCAGTACTTC	CASSLAGAPGTQYF
16	TRBJ2-7	once	TRBV6-5	TRBD1	TGTGCCAGGGAGACAGGGGATCACCGGGGAGACTACGAGCAGTACTTC	CARETGDHRGDYEQYF
15	TRBJ1-6	few	TRBV18	-	TGTGCCAGCTCACCAGAAGGGACAAGGCGGTCGGCCCTCCACTTT	CASSPEGTRRSALHF
17	TRBJ2-1	few	TRBV12-3/TRBV12-4	TRBD2	TGTGCCAGCAGTTCAGGACTAGCGGGGGGTACGGTGAAGGGGCAGTTCTTC	CASSSGLAGGTVKGQFF
12	TRBJ2-5	few	TRBV30	-	TGTGCCTGGACAGCGGGTCAAGAGACCCAGTACTTC	CAWTAGQETQYF
15	TRBJ1-4	once	TRBV7-9	-	TGTGCCAGCAGCTTAATTAGTATTGATAATGAAAAACTGTTTTTT	CASSLISIDNEKLFF
17	TRBJ2-1	medium-sized	TRBV18	TRBD1	TGTGCCAGCTCACCAACCGCGACAGGGGGCGGGAACAATGAGCAGTTCTTC	CASSPTATGGGNNEQFF
14	TRBJ2-7	medium-sized	TRBV6-5	-	TGTGCCAGCAGCACAATTGGGGGGGGCGGCGAGCAGTACTTC	CASSTIGGGGEQYF
16	TRBJ1-4	-	TRBV12-3/TRBV12-4	-	TGTGCCAGCAGTTTAGGCAGGGTAGGCACTAATGAAAAACTGTTTTTT	CASSLGRVGTNEKLFF
14	TRBJ2-1	-	TRBV28	TRBD2	TGTGCCAGCAGCTCTAGCGGGGGGGCAGATGAGCAGTTCTTC	CASSSSGGADEQFF
16	TRBJ2-3	-	TRBV24-1	-	TGTGCCACCAGTGATCCCCAGCGGAACTTCACAGATACGCAGTATTTT	CATSDPQRNFTDTQYF